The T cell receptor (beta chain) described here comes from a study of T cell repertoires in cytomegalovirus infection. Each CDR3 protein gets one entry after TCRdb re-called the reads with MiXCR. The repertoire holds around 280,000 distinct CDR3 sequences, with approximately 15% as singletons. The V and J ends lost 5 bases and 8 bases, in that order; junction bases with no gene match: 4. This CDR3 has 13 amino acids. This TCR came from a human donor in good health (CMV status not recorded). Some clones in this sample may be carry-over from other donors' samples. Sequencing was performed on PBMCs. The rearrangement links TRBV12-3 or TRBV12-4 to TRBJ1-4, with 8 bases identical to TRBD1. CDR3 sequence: CASSRTGTEKLFF. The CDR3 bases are TGTGCCAGCAGTCGGACAGGGACGGAAAAACTGTTTTTT.